This T cell receptor (beta chain) was recorded in a study of T cell responses to AZD1222 COVID-19 vaccine. Libraries were prepared by immunoSEQ multiplex PCR; TCRdb keeps only in-frame clonotypes and omits some of them. In the table there are 120,000 or so clones, roughly 84% of which are singletons. In this sample, this clone turned up once. The CDR3 covers 12 residues. V was trimmed by 6 bases and J by 9 bases, leaving 14 bases between them. Germline CDR1 and CDR2: SNHLY and FYNNEI. The V gene is TRBV2, the J gene TRBJ2-5; D uncertain. The TCR sequence derives from an adult in good health. Sequenced here: peripheral blood, sampled on day 0 of AZD1222 vaccination. This chain's CDR3 is CASSGPRAAQYF. In nucleotides, the CDR3 is TGTGCCAGCAGCGGCCCCCGGGCGGCCCAGTACTTC. Together with reference TRBV2 and TRBJ2-5, the CDR3 gives the full variable domain: EPEVTQTPSHQVTQMGQEVILRCVPISNHLYFYWYRQILGQKVEFLVSFYNNEISEKSEIFDDQFSVERPDGSNFTLKIRSTKLEDSAMYFCASSGPRAAQYFGPGTRLLVL.